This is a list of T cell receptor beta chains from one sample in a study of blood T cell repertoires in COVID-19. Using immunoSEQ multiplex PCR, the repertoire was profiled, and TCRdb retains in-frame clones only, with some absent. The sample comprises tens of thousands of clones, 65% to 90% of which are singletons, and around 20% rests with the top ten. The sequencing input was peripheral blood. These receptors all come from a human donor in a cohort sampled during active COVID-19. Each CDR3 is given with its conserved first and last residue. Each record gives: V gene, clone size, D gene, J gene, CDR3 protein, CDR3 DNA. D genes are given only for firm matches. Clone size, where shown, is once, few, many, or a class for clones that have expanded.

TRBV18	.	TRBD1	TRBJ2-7	CASSPYRDSQSYEQYF	TGTGCCAGCTCACCCTATCGGGACAGCCAGAGCTACGAGCAGTACTTC
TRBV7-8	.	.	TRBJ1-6	CASSLVGQGNSPLHF	TGTGCCAGCAGCTTAGTGGGGCAGGGGAATTCACCCCTCCACTTT
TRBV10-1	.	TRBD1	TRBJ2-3	CASSDPGTGTDTQYF	TGCGCCAGCAGTGACCCCGGGACAGGCACAGATACGCAGTATTTT
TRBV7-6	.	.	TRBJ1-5	CASSARGNQPQHF	TGTGCCAGCAGCGCCCGGGGCAATCAGCCCCAGCATTTT
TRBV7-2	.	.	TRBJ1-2	CASSNAWGGYGYTF	TGTGCCAGCAGCAACGCCTGGGGGGGCTATGGCTACACCTTC
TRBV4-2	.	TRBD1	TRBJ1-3	CASSQEDRAGNTIYF	TGTGCCAGCAGCCAAGAAGACAGGGCTGGAAACACCATATATTTT
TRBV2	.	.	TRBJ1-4	CASSPVGRGEKLFF	TGTGCCAGCAGTCCCGTAGGGAGGGGTGAAAAACTGTTTTTT
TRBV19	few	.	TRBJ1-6	CASSEDSPLHF	TGTGCCAGTAGTGAGGATTCACCCCTCCACTTT
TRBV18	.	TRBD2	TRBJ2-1	CASSPTAGGQSYSEQFF	TGTGCCAGCTCACCCACAGCGGGGGGGCAGTCCTACAGTGAGCAGTTCTTC
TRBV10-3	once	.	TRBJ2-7	CAIGLNYEQYF	TGTGCCATCGGACTAAACTACGAGCAGTACTTC
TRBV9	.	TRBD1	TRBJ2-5	CASSIQGRSQETQYF	TGTGCCAGCAGTATACAGGGGCGATCACAAGAGACCCAGTACTTC
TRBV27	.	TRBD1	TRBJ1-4	CASSSPGQGGEKLFF	TGTGCCAGCAGTTCACCGGGACAGGGAGGTGAAAAACTGTTTTTT
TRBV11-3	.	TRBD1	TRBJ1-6	CASSSEWTGYNSPLHF	TGTGCCAGCAGCTCTGAGTGGACAGGCTATAATTCACCCCTCCACTTT
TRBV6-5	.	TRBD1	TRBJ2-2	CASSLGQTNTGELFF	TGTGCCAGCAGTTTGGGACAGACGAACACCGGGGAGCTGTTTTTT
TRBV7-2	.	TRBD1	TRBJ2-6	CASNDREGANVLTF	TGTGCCAGCAACGACAGGGAGGGGGCCAACGTCCTGACTTTC
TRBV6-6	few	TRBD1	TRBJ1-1	CASGGGTYTEAFF	TGTGCCAGCGGAGGGGGCACTTACACTGAAGCTTTCTTT
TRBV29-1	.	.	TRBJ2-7	CSGGAGDYEQYF	TGCAGCGGGGGAGCAGGGGACTACGAGCAGTACTTC
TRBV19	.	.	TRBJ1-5	CASSPARWGEGPQHF	TGTGCCAGTAGTCCCGCAAGGTGGGGGGAAGGGCCCCAGCATTTT
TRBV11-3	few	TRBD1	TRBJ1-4	CASSVTGAVEKLFF	TGTGCCAGCAGCGTAACAGGGGCGGTTGAAAAACTGTTTTTT
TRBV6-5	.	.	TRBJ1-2	CASRDAGGYGYTF	TGTGCCAGCAGAGATGCGGGGGGCTATGGCTACACCTTC
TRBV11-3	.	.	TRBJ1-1	CASSLQETNTEAFF	TGTGCCAGCAGCTTGCAGGAAACGAACACTGAAGCTTTCTTT
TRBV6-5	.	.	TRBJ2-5	CASSYSGRLGETQYF	TGTGCCAGCAGTTACTCGGGGCGGTTGGGGGAGACCCAGTACTTC
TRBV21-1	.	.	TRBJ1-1	CASSKDKGDLNTEAFF	TGTGCCAGCAGCAAAGATAAGGGGGACCTGAACACTGAAGCTTTCTTT
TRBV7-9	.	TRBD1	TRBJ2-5	CASSPKTGVETQYF	TGTGCCAGCAGCCCCAAGACAGGGGTGGAGACCCAGTACTTC
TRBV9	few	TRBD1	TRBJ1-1	CASSPRDRLNTEAFF	TGTGCCAGCAGCCCCCGGGACAGATTGAACACTGAAGCTTTCTTT
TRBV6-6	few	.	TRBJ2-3	CASIPILGADTQYF	TGTGCCAGCATTCCAATCCTAGGGGCAGATACGCAGTATTTT
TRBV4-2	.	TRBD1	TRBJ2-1	CASSLRTGTGGGEQFF	TGTGCCAGCAGCCTCAGAACCGGGACAGGGGGCGGCGAGCAGTTCTTC
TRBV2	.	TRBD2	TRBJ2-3	CASTWTSGLDTQYF	TGTGCCAGCACCTGGACTAGCGGCCTAGATACGCAGTATTTT
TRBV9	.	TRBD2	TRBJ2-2	CASRGGIAGTGELFF	TGTGCCAGCAGGGGTGGGATAGCGGGGACCGGGGAGCTGTTTTTT
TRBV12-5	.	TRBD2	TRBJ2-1	CASGSGGAFYNEQFF	TGTGCTAGTGGGTCCGGGGGGGCCTTCTACAATGAGCAGTTCTTC
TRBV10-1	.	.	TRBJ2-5	CASSETSQETQYF	TGCGCCAGCAGTGAAACGAGCCAAGAGACCCAGTACTTC
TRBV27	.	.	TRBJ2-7	CASSTPSNEQYF	TGTGCCAGCAGTACTCCCTCGAACGAGCAGTACTTC
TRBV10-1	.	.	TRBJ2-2	CASSDARGNTGELFF	TGCGCCAGCAGTGATGCTCGGGGTAACACCGGGGAGCTGTTTTTT
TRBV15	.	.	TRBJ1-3	CATSRRRVTVSGNTIYF	TGTGCCACCAGCAGACGAAGGGTGACAGTCTCTGGAAACACCATATATTTT